A single sample is the source of the 9 T cell receptor beta chains below, sequenced in a study of beta chain features in type 1 diabetes. Investigators reverse transcribed all isolated RNA, so they sequenced expressed TCRB transcripts. Profiled with immunoSEQ multiplex PCR; TCRdb holds only in-frame clones, not every one. The table records roughly 140,000 clones, 11% of them present only once. Sequenced material: central memory CD4+ T cells from blood. These receptors were taken from a man aged 18 to 30 in good health.

This clone was seen more than once but under ten times. The rearrangement joins TRBV7-6 to TRBJ1-2; weak D call: TRBD1 (5 bases). The V end lost 6 bases, the J end lost 8 bases, and 16 bases lay between the germline ends. Germline CDR1 is SGHVS and CDR2 is FNYEAQ. The CDR3 runs 13 residues. CDR3 nucleotides: TGTGCCAGCAGTTCCCAGGGACTTCGCGGCTACACCTTC. Translation gives CASSSQGLRGYTF.

This clone was seen repeatedly, ten times or more. The V gene is TRBV18, the J gene TRBJ1-5, with 10 bases lining up with TRBD1. The CDR3 is made up of 15 amino acids. In germline, CDR1 is KGHSH, CDR2 LQKENI. The ends lost 5 bases at V and 6 bases at J; junction bases unmatched: 7. The CDR3 bases are TGTGCCAGCTCAGAGGGACAGGGGAACGGTCAGCCCCAGCATTTT. Translated, it gives CASSEGQGNGQPQHF.

A few counts support this clone. The chain carries TRBV30 and TRBJ2-5; either TRBD1 or TRBD2 may fit D (6 bases each). The CDR3 is made up of 14 amino acids. Germline-derived CDR1 and CDR2 are GTSNPN and SVGIG (reference sequence). The V end lost 7 bases, the J end lost 2 bases, and 17 bases lay between the germline ends. The CDR3 coding sequence is TGTGCCTCCACCCGGGGGACAACTCAAGAGACCCAGTACTTC. Translating gives CASTRGTTQETQYF.

The V call is TRBV9, the J call TRBJ1-1; D gene uncertain. The germline V and J ends were trimmed by 0 bases and 4 bases, with 7 bases remaining between them. From germline, CDR1 is SGDLS and CDR2 YYNGEE. The length of the CDR3 is 13 residues. The CDR3 protein is CASSVGGTTEAFF. For the CDR3, the DNA is TGTGCCAGCAGCGTAGGAGGAACCACTGAAGCTTTCTTT.

The chain uses TRBV28 and TRBJ2-1; a weak D match, TRBD2 (6 bases). V lost 3 bases, J lost 8 bases, and 14 bases lay in between. This CDR3 region has 14 residues. Per the germline V gene, CDR1 is MDHEN and CDR2 is SYDVKM. The CDR3 here is CASSFRRLDDEQFF. As DNA, the CDR3 is TGTGCCAGCAGTTTCCGTAGACTAGACGATGAGCAGTTCTTC.

The CDR3 reads CASSYGSGTNTDTQYF. Written as DNA, the CDR3 is TGTGCCAGCAGTTACGGCTCCGGGACCAACACAGATACGCAGTATTTT. This chain uses TRBV2 with TRBJ2-3; D tentatively fits TRBD1 or TRBD2 (5 bases each). The CDR3 is 16 amino acids. V was pared by 5 bases and J by 2 bases, with 17 bases between. Per the germline V gene, CDR1 is SNHLY and CDR2 is FYNNEI. Using reference TRBV2 and TRBJ2-3 for the parts outside the CDR3, the full variable domain is EPEVTQTPSHQVTQMGQEVILRCVPISNHLYFYWYRQILGQKVEFLVSFYNNEISEKSEIFDDQFSVERPDGSNFTLKIRSTKLEDSAMYFCASSYGSGTNTDTQYFGPGTRLTVL.

Comment on this clone: This sample includes further DNA sequences coding for the same CDR3. The genes are TRBV6-6 and TRBJ2-7, with D hard to call. The CDR3 length is 12 residues. Trimming left V 5 bases short and J 0 bases short, with 5 bases between. CDR1 is MNHNY and CDR2 is SVGAGI in the germline V gene (reference sequence). CDR3 sequence (DNA): TGTGCCAGCAGTCCCAGCTCCTACGAGCAGTACTTC. Protein sequence: CASSPSSYEQYF.

This chain connects TRBV18 to TRBJ2-4; 8 bases map to TRBD1. Germline CDR1 KGHSH, CDR2 LQKENI. V shed 0 bases, J shed 5 bases, and the junction held 3 bases outside the gene matches. This CDR3 has 15 amino acids. CDR3: CASSPPAGGENIQYF. For the CDR3, the DNA is TGTGCCAGCTCACCACCAGCAGGGGGCGAAAACATTCAGTACTTC.

The rearrangement links TRBV7-9 to TRBJ1-2; D call uncertain. The CDR3 loop spans 15 amino acids. Per germline, CDR1 SEHNR and CDR2 FQNEAQ (reference sequence). Trimming left V 1 base short and J 1 base short, with 10 bases between. CDR3 DNA: TGTGCCAGCAGCTTAGAGGCGGGCCGTAACTATGGCTACACCTTC. Translated: CASSLEAGRNYGYTF. Drawing the rest from reference TRBV7-9 and TRBJ1-2, the complete variable domain is DTGVSQNPRHKITKRGQNVTFRCDPISEHNRLYWYRQTLGQGPEFLTYFQNEAQLEKSRLLSDRFSAERPKGSFSTLEIQRTEQGDSAMYLCASSLEAGRNYGYTFGSGTRLTVV.